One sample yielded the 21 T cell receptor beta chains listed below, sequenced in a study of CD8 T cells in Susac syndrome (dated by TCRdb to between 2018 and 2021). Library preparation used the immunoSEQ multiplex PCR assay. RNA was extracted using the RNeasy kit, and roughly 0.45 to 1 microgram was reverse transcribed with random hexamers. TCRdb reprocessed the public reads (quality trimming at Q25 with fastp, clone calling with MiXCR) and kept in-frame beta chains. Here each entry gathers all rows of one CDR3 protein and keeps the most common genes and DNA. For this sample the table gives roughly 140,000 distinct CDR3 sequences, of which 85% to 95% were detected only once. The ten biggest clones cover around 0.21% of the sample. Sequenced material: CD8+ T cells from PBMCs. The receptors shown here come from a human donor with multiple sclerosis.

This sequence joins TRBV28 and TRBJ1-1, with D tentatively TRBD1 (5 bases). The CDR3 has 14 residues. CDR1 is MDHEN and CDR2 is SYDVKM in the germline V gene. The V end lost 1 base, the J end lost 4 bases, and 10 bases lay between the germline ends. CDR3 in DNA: TGTGCCAGCAGTTTATTGGGGGAGGGCACTGAAGCTTTCTTT. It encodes CASSLLGEGTEAFF.

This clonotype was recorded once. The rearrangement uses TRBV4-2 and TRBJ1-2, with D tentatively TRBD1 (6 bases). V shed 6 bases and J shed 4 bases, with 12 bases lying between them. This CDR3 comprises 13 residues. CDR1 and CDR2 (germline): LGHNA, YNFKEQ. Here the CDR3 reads CASRPQGVYGYTF. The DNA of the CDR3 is TGTGCCAGCAGGCCACAGGGCGTCTATGGCTACACCTTC.

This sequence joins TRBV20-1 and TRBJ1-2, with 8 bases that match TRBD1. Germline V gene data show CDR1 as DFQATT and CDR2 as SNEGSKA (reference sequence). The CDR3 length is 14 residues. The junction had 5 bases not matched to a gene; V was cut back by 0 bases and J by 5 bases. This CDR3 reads CSARDGDRRYGYTF. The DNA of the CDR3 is TGCAGTGCTAGAGATGGGGACAGGCGATATGGCTACACCTTC.

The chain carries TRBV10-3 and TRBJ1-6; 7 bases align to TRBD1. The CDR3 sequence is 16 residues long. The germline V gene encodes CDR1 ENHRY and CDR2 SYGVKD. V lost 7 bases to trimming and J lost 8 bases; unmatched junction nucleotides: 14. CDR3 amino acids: CAINAQGRSDDSPLHF. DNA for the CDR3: TGTGCCATCAATGCACAGGGGCGGAGTGATGATTCACCCCTCCACTTT.

This CDR3 is CASSQDWDRGPETQYF. CDR3 nucleotide sequence: TGTGCCAGCAGCCAAGATTGGGACAGGGGCCCGGAGACCCAGTACTTC. The chain couples TRBV3-1 to TRBJ2-5; the match to TRBD1 covers 10 bases. This CDR3 region has 16 residues. Germline V gives CDR1 LGHDT, CDR2 YNNKEL (reference sequence). Trimming removed 0 bases from V and 5 bases from J; junction bases left unmatched: 6.

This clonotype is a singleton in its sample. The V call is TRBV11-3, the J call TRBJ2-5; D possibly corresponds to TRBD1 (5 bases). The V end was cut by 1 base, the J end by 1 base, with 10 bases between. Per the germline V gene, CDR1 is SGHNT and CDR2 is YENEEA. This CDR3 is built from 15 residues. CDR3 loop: CASSLVTTVQETQYF. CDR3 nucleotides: TGTGCCAGCAGCTTAGTAACGACAGTCCAAGAGACCCAGTACTTC.

CDR3 in amino acids: CASSLYSGLAVQETQYF. CDR3 sequence (DNA): TGTGCCAGCAGTCTGTACTCGGGACTAGCGGTCCAAGAGACCCAGTACTTC. The rearrangement links TRBV28 to TRBJ2-5; TRBD2 aligns across 11 bases. The CDR3 extends over 17 amino acids. With 5 bases clipped from V and 1 base from J, the junction kept 9 bases outside the gene matches. Germline V gene sequence: CDR1 MDHEN, CDR2 SYDVKM.

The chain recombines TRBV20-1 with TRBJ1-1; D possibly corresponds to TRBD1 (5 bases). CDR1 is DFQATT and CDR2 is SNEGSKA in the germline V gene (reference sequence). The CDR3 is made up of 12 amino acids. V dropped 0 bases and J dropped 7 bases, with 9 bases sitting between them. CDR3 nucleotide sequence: TGCAGTGCTAGAGACAGGGTGGGTGAAGCTTTCTTT. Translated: CSARDRVGEAFF.

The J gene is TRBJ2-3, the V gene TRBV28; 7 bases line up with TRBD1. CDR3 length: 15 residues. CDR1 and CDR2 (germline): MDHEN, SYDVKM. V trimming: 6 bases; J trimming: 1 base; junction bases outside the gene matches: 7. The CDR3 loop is CASSTTGVGTDTQYF. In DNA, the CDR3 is TGTGCCAGCAGCACCACAGGGGTGGGCACAGATACGCAGTATTTT. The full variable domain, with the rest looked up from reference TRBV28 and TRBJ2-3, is DVKVTQSSRYLVKRTGEKVFLECVQDMDHENMFWYRQDPGLGLRLIYFSYDVKMKEKGDIPEGYSVSREKKERFSLILESASTNQTSMYLCASSTTGVGTDTQYFGPGTRLTVL.

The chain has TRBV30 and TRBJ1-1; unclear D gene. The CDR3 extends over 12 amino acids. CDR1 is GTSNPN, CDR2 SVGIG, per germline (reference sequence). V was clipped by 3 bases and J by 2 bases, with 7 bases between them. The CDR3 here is CAWRGGNTEAFF. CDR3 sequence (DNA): TGTGCCTGGAGAGGCGGTAACACTGAAGCTTTCTTT.

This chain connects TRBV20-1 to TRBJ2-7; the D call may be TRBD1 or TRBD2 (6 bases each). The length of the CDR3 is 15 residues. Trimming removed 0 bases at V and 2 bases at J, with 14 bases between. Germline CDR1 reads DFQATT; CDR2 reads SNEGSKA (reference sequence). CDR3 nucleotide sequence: TGCAGTGCTAGAGATGGAGGGGGTAGGACCTACGAGCAGTACTTC. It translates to CSARDGGGRTYEQYF.

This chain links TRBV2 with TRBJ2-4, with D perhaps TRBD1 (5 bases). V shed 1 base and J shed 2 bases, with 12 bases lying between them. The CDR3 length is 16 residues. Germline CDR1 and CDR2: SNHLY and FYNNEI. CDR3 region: CASSEEGLGPKNIQYF. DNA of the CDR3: TGTGCCAGCAGTGAAGAGGGGCTAGGTCCCAAAAACATTCAGTACTTC.

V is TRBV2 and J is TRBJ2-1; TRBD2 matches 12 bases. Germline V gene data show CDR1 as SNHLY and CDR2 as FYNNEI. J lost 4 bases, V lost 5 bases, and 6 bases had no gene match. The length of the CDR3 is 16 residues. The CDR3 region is CASSPRTSGVYNEQFF. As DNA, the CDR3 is TGTGCCAGCAGTCCCCGGACTAGCGGGGTTTACAATGAGCAGTTCTTC.

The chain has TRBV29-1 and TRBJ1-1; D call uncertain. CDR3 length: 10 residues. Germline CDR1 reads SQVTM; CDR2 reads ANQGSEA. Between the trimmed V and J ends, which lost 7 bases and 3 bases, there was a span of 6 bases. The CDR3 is CSAWDTEAFF. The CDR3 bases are TGCAGCGCTTGGGACACTGAAGCTTTCTTT. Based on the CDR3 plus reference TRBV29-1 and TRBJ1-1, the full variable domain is SAVISQKPSRDICQRGTSLTIQCQVDSQVTMMFWYRQQPGQSLTLIATANQGSEATYESGFVIDKFPISRPNLTFSTLTVSNMSPEDSSIYLCSAWDTEAFFGQGTRLTVV.

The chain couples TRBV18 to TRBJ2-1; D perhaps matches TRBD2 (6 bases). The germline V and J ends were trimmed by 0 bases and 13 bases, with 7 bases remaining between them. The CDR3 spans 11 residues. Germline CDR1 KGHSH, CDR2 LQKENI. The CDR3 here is CASSPPGLQFF. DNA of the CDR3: TGTGCCAGCTCACCACCGGGACTCCAGTTCTTC.

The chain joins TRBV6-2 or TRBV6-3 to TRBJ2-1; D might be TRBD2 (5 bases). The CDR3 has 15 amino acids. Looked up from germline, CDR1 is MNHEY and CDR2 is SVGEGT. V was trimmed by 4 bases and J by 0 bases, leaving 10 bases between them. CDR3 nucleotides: TGTGCCAGCAGTTCGCTACGGGGCTCCTACAATGAGCAGTTCTTC. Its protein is CASSSLRGSYNEQFF.

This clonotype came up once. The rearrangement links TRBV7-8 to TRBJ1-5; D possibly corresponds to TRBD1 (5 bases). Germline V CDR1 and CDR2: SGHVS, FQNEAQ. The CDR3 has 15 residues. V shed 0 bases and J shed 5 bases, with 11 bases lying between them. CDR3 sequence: CASSLATEGYQPQHF. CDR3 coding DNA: TGTGCCAGCAGCTTAGCGACGGAGGGGTATCAGCCCCAGCATTTT.

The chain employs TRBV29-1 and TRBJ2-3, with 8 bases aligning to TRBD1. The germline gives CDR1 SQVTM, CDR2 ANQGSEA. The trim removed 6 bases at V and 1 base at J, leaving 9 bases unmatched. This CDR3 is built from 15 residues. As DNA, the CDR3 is TGCAGCGTAGCAGACAGGGGCGGTGGCACAGATACGCAGTATTTT. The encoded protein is CSVADRGGGTDTQYF.

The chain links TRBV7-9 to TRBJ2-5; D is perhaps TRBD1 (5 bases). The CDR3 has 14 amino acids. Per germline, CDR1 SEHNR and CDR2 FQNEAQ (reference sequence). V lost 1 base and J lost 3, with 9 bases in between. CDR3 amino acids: CASSLGQREETQYF. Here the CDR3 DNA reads TGTGCCAGCAGCTTAGGACAGAGAGAAGAGACCCAGTACTTC.

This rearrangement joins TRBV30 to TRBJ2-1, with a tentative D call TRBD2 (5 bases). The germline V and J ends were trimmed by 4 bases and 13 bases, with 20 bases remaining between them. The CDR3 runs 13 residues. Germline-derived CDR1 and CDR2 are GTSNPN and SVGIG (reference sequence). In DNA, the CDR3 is TGTGCCTGGACCTCGAGAAGTCGGGGTGGCCAGTTCTTC. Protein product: CAWTSRSRGGQFF.

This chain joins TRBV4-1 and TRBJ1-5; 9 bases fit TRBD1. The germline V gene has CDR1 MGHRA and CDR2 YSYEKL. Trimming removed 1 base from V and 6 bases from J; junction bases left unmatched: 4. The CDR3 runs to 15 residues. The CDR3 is CASSQGTGATQPQHF. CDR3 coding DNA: TGCGCCAGCAGCCAAGGGACAGGGGCTACTCAGCCCCAGCATTTT.